This TCR beta chain was obtained from a study of blood T cell repertoires in COVID-19. Study information: Samples representing acute and convalescent COVID-19 were sourced from the United States, Italy and Spain. T cells, B-cell-depleted T cells, or PBMCs supplied cDNA or gDNA.

In germline, CDR1 is GTSNPN, CDR2 SVGIG (reference sequence). Trimming removed 0 bases from V and 8 bases from J, with 5 bases in between. This CDR3 contains 11 residues. In the study's own analysis: Reference gene primer amplification gave estimated nucleated cell counts. TCRdb's copy holds only in-frame clones and misses some; the assay was immunoSEQ multiplex PCR. The V and J calls and the clone size are those of that table, but D and trimming were determined from the DNA. The repertoire has 65,000 to 85,000 clones, about 88% of them found once; the top ten carry approximately 19%. The sequence was collected from a human donor in a cohort sampled during active COVID-19. This sequence joins TRBV30 and TRBJ2-1; D unresolved. The specimen was peripheral blood. The CDR3 DNA sequence: TGTGCCTGGAGTGTAACGGATGAGCAGTTCTTC. Protein product: CAWSVTDEQFF.